The T cell receptor beta chain under discussion was sequenced for a study of CD8 T cells in Susac syndrome (dated 2019 in TCRdb). Concerning the study at large: Whether CD8+ T cell activation and differentiation in Susac syndrome was antigen driven was tested using repertoire sequencing. The study compared CD8+ T cell repertoire clonality among 12 healthy donors, roughly 14 Susac syndrome patients and roughly 16 multiple sclerosis patients. What the work shows at the level of the full study, not this receptor alone: The TCR sequencing and HLA analysis was acknowledged to have included a relatively small number of individuals.

High-throughput TCR beta sequencing profiled peripheral blood CD8+ and CD4+ T cells from healthy donors, Susac syndrome patients and multiple sclerosis patients. Healthy donors were age- and sex-matched controls. Bulk CD8+ and CD4+ T cells were purified magnetically by negative isolation, whereas CD8+ TEMRA cells were enriched by FACS. Blood was collected in EDTA tubes and processed within 24 hours, with PBMCs isolated through density gradient centrifugation. PBMCs destined for TCR sequencing were cryopreserved in liquid nitrogen and later thawed in a 37 °C water bath. The sorted or isolated CD4+, CD8+ and CD8+ TEMRA cells had a purity of 90% or higher. The germline V gene supplies CDR1 SGHRS and CDR2 YFSETQ. Including cysteine and phenylalanine, the CDR3 has 11 amino acids. Only CDR3 DNA is held: 33 bases, read in frame from base 1. RNA was extracted using the RNeasy kit, and roughly 0.5 to 1 microgram was reverse transcribed with random hexamers. The immunoSEQ multiplex PCR assay, which covers 54 Vbeta and 13 Jbeta segments, was used to amplify TCR beta CDR3 regions. To correct PCR amplification bias, a synthetic template baseline was used for both primer optimization and computational correction. Turning to the authors' computational methods: Reads were annotated to V, D and J genes according to IMGT and were analyzed with immunoSEQ Analyzer, with only productive sequences retained. To calculate clonality, Shannon entropy was normalized by log2 of the number of productive unique sequences and then subtracted from one. For each patient and control, public and private clones were evaluated among the 100 most prevalent clones. Clones were defined as Susac-specific if absent from the healthy and MS cohorts, from around 1,100 published viral clones and from other ImmuneACCESS disease sequences. In-frame beta chains were kept once TCRdb had trimmed the public reads at Q25 with fastp and called clones with MiXCR. Each CDR3 protein gets just one entry, which takes the most common genes and DNA from the rows behind it. TCRdb, not the authors, supplied the V and J calls. This sample comprises 50,000 or so distinct CDR3 sequences, roughly 93% of them detected only once. About 0.5% of the sample lies in the top ten.

Regarding this clonotype: Which antigen it targets is not known. The junction shows a germline mismatch at one end, possibly a read error.

The sequence links TRBV5-1 to TRBJ2-3, with 8 bases in between that match TRBD2. Sequencing was performed on CD8+ T cells from PBMCs. The receptor comes from a human donor in good health. The base sequence is TGCGCCAGCAGCGTGACTAGCGCCATGTCGTTT. Protein translation: CASSVTSAMSF.